This T cell receptor (beta chain) appears in the sequencing data of a study of blood T cells in healthy people across ages. The overall study: Roughly one uniquely barcoded beta molecule per two T cells was captured. Study findings and constraints: Strongly correlated with naive T cell percentage was TCR beta diversity.

Donor samples were obtained from healthy Caucasian individuals from Russia, aged about 6 to 95. Every sample had a minimum of 6.5 million PBMCs isolated. For the second PCR, which ran for about 6 to 12 cycles, a sample-barcoded 5' primer and a J-beta primer mix were used. MiXCR was run by TCRdb on the 5' RACE reads, yielding one entry per CDR3 protein. Among around 1,700,000 distinct CDR3 sequences listed, 28% were seen once. In this sample, this clonotype turned up a few times. Its specificity is not known. The specimen was blood. This TCR derives from a woman aged 25 to 39 in good health.

CDR3 DNA: TGTGCCAGCAGTCCACTTGCAGGGTTCCCTGGGGCCAACGTCCTGACTTTC. It translates to CASSPLAGFPGANVLTF. The chain recombines TRBV7-6 with TRBJ2-6; perhaps TRBD1 as D (5 bases). Germline V gene data show CDR1 as SGHVS and CDR2 as FNYEAQ. CDR3 length equals 17 residues. Trimming left V 6 bases short and J 2 bases short, with 17 bases between. Together with reference TRBV7-6 and TRBJ2-6, the CDR3 gives the full variable domain: GAGVSQSPRYKVTKRGQDVALRCDPISGHVSLYWYRQALGQGPEFLTYFNYEAQQDKSGLPNDRFSAERPEGSISTLTIQRTEQRDSAMYRCASSPLAGFPGANVLTFGAGSRLTVL.